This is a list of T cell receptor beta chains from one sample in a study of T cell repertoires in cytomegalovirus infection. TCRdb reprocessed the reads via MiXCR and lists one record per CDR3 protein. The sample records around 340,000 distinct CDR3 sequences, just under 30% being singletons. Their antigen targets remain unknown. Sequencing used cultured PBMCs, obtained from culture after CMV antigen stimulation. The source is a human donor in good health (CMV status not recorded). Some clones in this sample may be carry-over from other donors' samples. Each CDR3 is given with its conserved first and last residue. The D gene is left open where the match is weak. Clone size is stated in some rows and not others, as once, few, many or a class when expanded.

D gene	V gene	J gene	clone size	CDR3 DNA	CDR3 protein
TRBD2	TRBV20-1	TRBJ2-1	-	TGCAGTGCTAGATTAAGGGCGGGGGTCCTAGCGAATGAGCAGTTCTTC	CSARLRAGVLANEQFF
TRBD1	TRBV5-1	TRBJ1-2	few	TGCGCCAGCAAACCGGGACAGGGGGTCGATGGCTACACCTTC	CASKPGQGVDGYTF
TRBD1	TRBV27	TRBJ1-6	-	TGTGCCAGCCGGCCTGGGACAGGTTCCTCTAATTCACCCCTCCACTTT	CASRPGTGSSNSPLHF
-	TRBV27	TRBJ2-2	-	TGTGCCAGCAGTTTACAGATGTCCGGGGAGCTGTTTTTT	CASSLQMSGELFF
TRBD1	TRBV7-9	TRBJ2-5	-	TGTGCCAGCAGCACCCCGGGACAGGGGCGGGAGACCCAGTACTTC	CASSTPGQGRETQYF
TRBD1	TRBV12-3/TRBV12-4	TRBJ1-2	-	TGTGCCAGCAGAAAACTCGACAGGGTCTATGGCTACACCTTC	CASRKLDRVYGYTF
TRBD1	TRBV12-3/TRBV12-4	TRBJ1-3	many	TGTGCCAGCAGTTTGGGACAGAGTGGAAACACCATATATTTT	CASSLGQSGNTIYF
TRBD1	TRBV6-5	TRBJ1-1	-	TGTGCCAGCAGTAAAGAGGGGGCCCTTGAAGCTTTCTTT	CASSKEGALEAFF
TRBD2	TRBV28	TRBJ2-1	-	TGTGCCAGCAGTACCGGGAGGAATGAGCAGTTCTTC	CASSTGRNEQFF
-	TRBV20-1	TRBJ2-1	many	TGCAGTGCTGGGGGGATAGGCTTTAATGAGCAGTTCTTC	CSAGGIGFNEQFF
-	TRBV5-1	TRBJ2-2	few	TGCGCCAGCGACCCTGTCGGGCACAACACCGGGGAGCTGTTTTTT	CASDPVGHNTGELFF
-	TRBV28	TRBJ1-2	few	TGTGCCAGCAGTCCCGCCGGGACAATCGGCTACACCTTC	CASSPAGTIGYTF
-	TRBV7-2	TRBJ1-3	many	TGTGCCAGCAGCCACCCCCCAGGGAACGGAAACACCATATATTTT	CASSHPPGNGNTIYF
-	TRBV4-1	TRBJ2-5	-	TGTGCCAGCAGCCAAGATAGTGGCAGTGGAGTAGATAGCACCCAGTACTTC	CASSQDSGSGVDSTQYF
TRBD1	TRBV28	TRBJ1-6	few	TGTGCCAGCAGTTTATTGTCAGGGGGGGATAATTCACCCCTCCACTTT	CASSLLSGGDNSPLHF
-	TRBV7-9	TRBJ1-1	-	TGTGCCAGCAGCAGCCGACAGAAGAACACTGAAGCTTTCTTT	CASSSRQKNTEAFF
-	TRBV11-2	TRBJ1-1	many	TGTGCCAGCAGCCCCCTGCAGGGTCTGAACACTGAAGCTTTCTTT	CASSPLQGLNTEAFF
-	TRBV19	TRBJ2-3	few	TGTGCCAGTACCCAAGGGAAGAGCTTCACAGATACGCAGTATTTT	CASTQGKSFTDTQYF
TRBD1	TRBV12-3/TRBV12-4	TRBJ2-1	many	TGTGCCAGCAGTTCGACAGGGGGTTACAATGAGCAGTTCTTC	CASSSTGGYNEQFF
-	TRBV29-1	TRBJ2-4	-	TGCAGCGGTACCATCGTAGCCAAAAACATTCAGTACTTC	CSGTIVAKNIQYF
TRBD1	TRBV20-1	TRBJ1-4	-	TGCAGTGCTAGAATCCCAGGGGGCGGTTTCGGGGAAAAACTGTTTTTT	CSARIPGGGFGEKLFF
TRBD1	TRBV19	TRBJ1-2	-	TGTGCCAGTAGTATGGCTTTCGGGGACAGTAAGAGGGATGGCTACACCTTC	CASSMAFGDSKRDGYTF
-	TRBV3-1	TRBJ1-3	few	TGTGCCAGCAGCCAAGATTCACAGCTTGGAAACACCATATATTTT	CASSQDSQLGNTIYF
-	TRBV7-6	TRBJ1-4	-	TGTGCCAGCAGCTCCGTGGTGGGAAAACTGTTTTTT	CASSSVVGKLFF
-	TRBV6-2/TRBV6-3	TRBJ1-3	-	TGTGCCAGCAGTTACGGACGGGACGGGCCCTATTTT	CASSYGRDGPYF
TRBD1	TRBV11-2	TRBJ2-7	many	TGTGCCAGCAGCACCGGGACAGGGGGTTACGAGCAGTACTTC	CASSTGTGGYEQYF
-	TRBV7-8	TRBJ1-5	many	TGTGCCAGCAGCCCCTCGTGGAGCAATCAGCCCCAGCATTTT	CASSPSWSNQPQHF
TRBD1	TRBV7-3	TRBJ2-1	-	TGTGCCAGCAGCCTAGGGGGACAGGGGAGAAATGAGCAGTTCTTC	CASSLGGQGRNEQFF
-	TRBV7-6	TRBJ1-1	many	TGTGCCAGCAGCTTCCAAGAGAACACTGAAGCTTTCTTT	CASSFQENTEAFF